The clone carrying this T cell receptor beta chain appeared many times. Produced via immunoSEQ multiplex PCR; TCRdb's table is partial and in-frame only. Observed are about 39,000 clones, no singletons, with the top ten taking approximately 4.5%. This sample was included in a study of T cells after posttransplantation cyclophosphamide. This CDR3 is built from 14 residues. V lost 2 bases and J 1 base, leaving 9 bases between the germline ends. Germline V gene sequence: CDR1 SGHRS, CDR2 YFSETQ. This chain connects TRBV5-1 to TRBJ1-1, with D perhaps TRBD1 (5 bases). Sequencing was carried out using PBMCs. The source of this sequence is a woman in her forties or fifties in good health and a related stem cell transplant donor. For the CDR3, the DNA is TGCGCCAGCAGCTTCACAGGAGCGAACACTGAAGCTTTCTTT. It specifies CASSFTGANTEAFF. Full variable domain (outside the CDR3, taken from reference TRBV5-1 and TRBJ1-1): KAGVTQTPRYLIKTRGQQVTLSCSPISGHRSVSWYQQTPGQGLQFLFEYFSETQRNKGNFPGRFSGRQFSNSRSEMNVSTLELGDSALYLCASSFTGANTEAFFGQGTRLTVV.